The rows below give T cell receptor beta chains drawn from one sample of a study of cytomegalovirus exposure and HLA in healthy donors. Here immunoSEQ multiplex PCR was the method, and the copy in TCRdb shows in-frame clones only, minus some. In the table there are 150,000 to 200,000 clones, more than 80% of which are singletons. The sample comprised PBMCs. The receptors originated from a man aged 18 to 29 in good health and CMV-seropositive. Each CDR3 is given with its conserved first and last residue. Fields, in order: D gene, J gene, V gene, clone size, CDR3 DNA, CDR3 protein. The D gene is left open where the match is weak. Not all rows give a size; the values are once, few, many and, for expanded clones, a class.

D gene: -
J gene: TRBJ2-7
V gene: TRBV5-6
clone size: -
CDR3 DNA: TGTGCCAGCAGCTTCGGGCAGGGGTCCTACGAGCAGTACTTC
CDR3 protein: CASSFGQGSYEQYF

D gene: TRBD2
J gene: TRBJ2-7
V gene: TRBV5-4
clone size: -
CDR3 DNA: TGTGCCAGCAGCTCCCCGGGGGGGATAGGGCCCTACGAGCAGTACTTC
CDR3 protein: CASSSPGGIGPYEQYF

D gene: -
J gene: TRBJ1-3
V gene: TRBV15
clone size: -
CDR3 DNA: TGTGCCACCAGTTTTGGACAGTCTGGAAACACCATATATTTT
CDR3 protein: CATSFGQSGNTIYF

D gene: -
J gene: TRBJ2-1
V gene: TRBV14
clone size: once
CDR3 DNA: TGTGCCAGCAGCCAGTGGGGGCGGAGGAATGAGCAGTTCTTC
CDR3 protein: CASSQWGRRNEQFF

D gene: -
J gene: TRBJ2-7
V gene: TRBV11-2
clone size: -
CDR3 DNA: TGTGCCAGCAGTACCCCACGGGGACAACTATACTACGAGCAGTACTTC
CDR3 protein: CASSTPRGQLYYEQYF

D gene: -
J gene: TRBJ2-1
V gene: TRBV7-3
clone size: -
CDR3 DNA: TGTGCCAGCAGCTTAAACCAGCGGGAGCAGTTCTTC
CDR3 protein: CASSLNQREQFF

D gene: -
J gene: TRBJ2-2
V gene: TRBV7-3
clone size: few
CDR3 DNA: TGTGCCAGCAGCCCCGGCAGGACGAACACCGGGGAGCTGTTTTTT
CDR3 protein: CASSPGRTNTGELFF

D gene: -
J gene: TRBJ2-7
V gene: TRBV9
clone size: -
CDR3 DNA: TGTGCCAGCAGCGTAGGGGAGACCATCCAATACGAGCAGTACTTC
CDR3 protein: CASSVGETIQYEQYF

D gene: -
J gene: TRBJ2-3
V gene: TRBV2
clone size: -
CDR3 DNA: TGTGCCAGCAAGCTTAAATTCACAGATACGCAGTATTTT
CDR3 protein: CASKLKFTDTQYF

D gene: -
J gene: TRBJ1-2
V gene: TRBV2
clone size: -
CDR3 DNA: TGTGCCAGCAGTCCCTTAGACGGTACGGGGAACTATGGCTACACCTTC
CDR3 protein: CASSPLDGTGNYGYTF

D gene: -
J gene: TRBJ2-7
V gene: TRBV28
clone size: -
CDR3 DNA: TGTGCCAGCAGTCAAGGGGGACCACAGTCGTATGAGCAGTACTTC
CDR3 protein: CASSQGGPQSYEQYF